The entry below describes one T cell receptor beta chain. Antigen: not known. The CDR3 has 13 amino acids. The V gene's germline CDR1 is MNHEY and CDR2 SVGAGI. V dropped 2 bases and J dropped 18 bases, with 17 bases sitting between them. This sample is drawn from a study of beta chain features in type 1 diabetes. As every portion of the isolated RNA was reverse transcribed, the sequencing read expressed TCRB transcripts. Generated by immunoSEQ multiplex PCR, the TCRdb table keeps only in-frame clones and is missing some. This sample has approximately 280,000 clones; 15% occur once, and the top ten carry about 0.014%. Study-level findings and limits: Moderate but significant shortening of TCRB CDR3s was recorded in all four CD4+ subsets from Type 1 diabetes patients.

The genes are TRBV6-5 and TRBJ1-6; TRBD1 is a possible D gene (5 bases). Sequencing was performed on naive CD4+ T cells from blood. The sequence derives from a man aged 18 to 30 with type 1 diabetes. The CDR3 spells CASSYLLGAAPHF. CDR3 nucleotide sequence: TGTGCCAGCAGTTACCTCCTAGGGGCAGCGCCCCACTTT.